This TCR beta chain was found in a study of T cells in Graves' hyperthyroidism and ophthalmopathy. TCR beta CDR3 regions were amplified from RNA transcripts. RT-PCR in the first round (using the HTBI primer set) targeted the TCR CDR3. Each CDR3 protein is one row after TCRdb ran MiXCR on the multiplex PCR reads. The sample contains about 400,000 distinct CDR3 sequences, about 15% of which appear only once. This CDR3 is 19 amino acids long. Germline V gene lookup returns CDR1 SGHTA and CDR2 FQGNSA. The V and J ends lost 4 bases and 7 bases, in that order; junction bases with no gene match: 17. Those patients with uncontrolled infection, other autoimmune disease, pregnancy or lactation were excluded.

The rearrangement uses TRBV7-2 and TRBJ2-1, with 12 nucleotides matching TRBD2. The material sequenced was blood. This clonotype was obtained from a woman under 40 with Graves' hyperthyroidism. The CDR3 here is CASSSSRPIGLAGFNEQFF. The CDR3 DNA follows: TGTGCCAGCAGCTCAAGCCGCCCGATTGGACTAGCGGGATTTAATGAGCAGTTCTTC.